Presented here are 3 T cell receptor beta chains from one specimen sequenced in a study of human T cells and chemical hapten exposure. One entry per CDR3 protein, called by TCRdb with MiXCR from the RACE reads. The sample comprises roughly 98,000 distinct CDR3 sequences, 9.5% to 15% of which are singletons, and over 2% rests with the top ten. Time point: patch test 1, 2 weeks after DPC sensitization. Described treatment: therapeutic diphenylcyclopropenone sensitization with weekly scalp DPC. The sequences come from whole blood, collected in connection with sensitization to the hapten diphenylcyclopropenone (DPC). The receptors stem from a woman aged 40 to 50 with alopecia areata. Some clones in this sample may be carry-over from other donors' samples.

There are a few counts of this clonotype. The CDR3 DNA sequence: TGTGCCAGCAGTCTTCTGAGGAACACCATATATTTT. This gives the protein CASSLLRNTIYF. This chain joins TRBV12-3 or TRBV12-4 and TRBJ1-3, with unresolved D. There are 12 residues in the CDR3. V was shortened by 5 bases and J by 7 bases, with 9 bases between the two germline ends.

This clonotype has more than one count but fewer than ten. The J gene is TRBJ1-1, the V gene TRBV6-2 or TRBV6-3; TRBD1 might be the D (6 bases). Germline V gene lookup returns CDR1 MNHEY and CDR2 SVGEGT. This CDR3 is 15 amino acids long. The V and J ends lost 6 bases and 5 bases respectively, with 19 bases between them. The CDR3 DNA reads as TGTGCCAGCAGCTCTCCTTCCACAGGGAGAACTGAAGCTTTCTTT. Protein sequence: CASSSPSTGRTEAFF.

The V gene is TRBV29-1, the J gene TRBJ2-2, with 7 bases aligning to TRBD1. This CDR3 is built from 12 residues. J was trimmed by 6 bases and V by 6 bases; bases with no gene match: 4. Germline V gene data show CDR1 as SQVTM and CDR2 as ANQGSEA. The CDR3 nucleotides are TGCAGCGTAACAGGGGTCCCCGGGGAGCTGTTTTTT. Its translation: CSVTGVPGELFF.